The subject of this entry is one T cell receptor beta chain. Its target is unknown. This sample stems from a study of blood T cells in healthy people across ages. Study-wide findings and caveats: Unsorted PBMCs ruled out conclusive naive versus antigen-experienced comparison.

The CDR3 is 16 amino acids. CDR1 is MGHDK, CDR2 SYGVNS, per germline. Trimming shortened V by 0 bases and J by 3 bases, and 11 bases separated the two germline ends. A second about 6 to 11 cycle PCR used barcoded and J-beta primers. TCRdb re-called the 5' RACE reads with MiXCR, one entry per CDR3 protein. The table has roughly 1.9 million distinct CDR3 sequences, 39% seen once. The donors, healthy Caucasians from Russia, were aged about 6 to 95. Samples had at least 6.5 million PBMCs isolated from them. The gene calls are TRBV25-1 and TRBJ1-4; weak D call: TRBD1 (5 bases). Material: blood. This clonotype was sampled from a human donor in good health. CDR3 protein: CASSEYGGGANEKLFF. DNA for the CDR3: TGTGCCAGCAGTGAATATGGGGGAGGGGCTAATGAAAAACTGTTTTTT.